These 25 T cell receptor beta chains share one sample of origin, sequenced in a study of Graves' ophthalmopathy and Graves' hyperthyroidism. RNA transcripts were the template, and TCR beta CDR3 regions were amplified from them. Scientists carried out first-round RT-PCR using HTBI primers and then a second-round multiplex PCR. In TCRdb, the multiplex PCR reads were re-called with MiXCR into one record per CDR3 protein. Found here are around 1,200,000 distinct CDR3 sequences, about 35% of them singletons; the top ten hold around 10%. The sequenced material came from peripheral blood or thyroid tissue (not recorded which). These receptors were obtained from an adult man with Graves' hyperthyroidism.

This clonotype was counted many times. One base away lies a much larger clone, so this may be a sequencing read error. This sequence joins TRBV7-3 and TRBJ1-5; D is ambiguous. Between the trimmed V and J ends, which lost 2 bases and 5 bases, there was a span of 7 bases. This CDR3 has 13 amino acids. In germline, CDR1 is SGHTA, CDR2 FQGTGA. In DNA form, the CDR3 reads TGTGCCAGCAGCTTAGACACCGATCAGCCCCAGCATTTT. Translation gives CASSLDTDQPQHF.

This clonotype has only a few counts. The V gene is TRBV6-5, the J gene TRBJ1-3; D remains unclear. Trimming removed 3 bases at V and 8 bases at J, with 11 bases between. CDR3 length equals 13 residues. Looked up from germline, CDR1 is MNHEY and CDR2 is SVGAGI. CDR3 DNA sequence: TGTGCCAGCAGTTATGGTGTCAGAGACACCATATATTTT. Its protein product is CASSYGVRDTIYF.

The table lists this clonotype with many counts. V gene TRBV7-9 combines with J gene TRBJ1-2, with TRBD1 as a possible D gene (6 bases). Germline V gene data show CDR1 as SEHNR and CDR2 as FQNEAQ (reference sequence). V lost 6 bases and J lost 4, with 15 bases in between. This CDR3 comprises 14 residues. The CDR3 loop is CASRTLGGAYGYTF. The CDR3 DNA is TGTGCCAGCAGAACTTTGGGGGGGGCCTATGGCTACACCTTC.

This clonotype was seen many times. The rearrangement joins TRBV24-1 to TRBJ1-5, with TRBD1 matching over 10 bases. J lost 3 bases, V lost 4 bases, and 5 bases had no gene match. CDR3 length equals 16 residues. Germline-derived CDR1 and CDR2 are KGHDR and SFDVKD. The CDR3 sequence: CATSDSRQGANQPQHF. In nucleotides, the CDR3 is TGTGCCACCAGTGACTCGCGACAGGGGGCCAATCAGCCCCAGCATTTT.

This clonotype was observed a handful of times. The V gene is TRBV4-3, the J gene TRBJ1-2, with TRBD1 identical over 8 bases. The CDR3 length is 16 residues. V was pared by 3 bases and J by 3 bases, with 9 bases of the junction left unmatched. The germline V gene encodes CDR1 LGHNA and CDR2 YSLEER. Here the CDR3 DNA reads TGCGCCAGCAGCCATGAATTATCGGACAGGGACTATGGCTACACCTTC. This encodes CASSHELSDRDYGYTF.

This clonotype was detected many times. V and J are TRBV2 and TRBJ1-1; D not certain. V lost 7 bases, J lost 0 bases, and 9 bases lay in between. The CDR3 is 13 residues long. Germline loops: CDR1 SNHLY, CDR2 FYNNEI. CDR3 sequence reads: CASTQDLNTEAFF. The CDR3 nucleotides read TGTGCCAGCACCCAGGACCTGAACACTGAAGCTTTCTTT.

Comment on this clonotype: It may be a read error: a sequence one base away is much more abundant. The chain links TRBV2 to TRBJ2-5, with 12 bases fitting TRBD1. The end of the DNA fits TRBJ2-1 better, so the J call may be wrong. Germline V gene lookup returns CDR1 SNHLY and CDR2 FYNNEI. The CDR3 is 15 amino acids. The CDR3 DNA follows: TGTGCCATTCATCCGGGACAGGGGGCATGGGAGACCCAGTTCTTC. It translates to CAIHPGQGAWETQFF.

The rearrangement links TRBV7-2 to TRBJ2-3; 14 bases fit TRBD2. Germline CDR1 and CDR2: SGHTA and FQGNSA. V was clipped by 2 bases and J by 2 bases; unmatched bases: 3. The CDR3 contains 17 residues. CDR3: CASSLRLAGGLTDTQYF. CDR3 DNA: TGTGCCAGCAGCTTACGACTAGCGGGAGGGCTCACAGATACGCAGTATTTT.

This clonotype was found a few times. The genes are TRBV15 and TRBJ1-2; 9 bases match TRBD1. This CDR3 spans 17 amino acids. V dropped 3 bases and J dropped 3; count of bases not matched to a gene: 11. Per germline, CDR1 LNHNV and CDR2 YYDKDF (reference sequence). The CDR3 nucleotides are TGTGCCACCAGCAGTCCAGTGACCGGGACAGGGCACTATGGCTACACCTTC. Encoded protein: CATSSPVTGTGHYGYTF.

The gene calls are TRBV2 and TRBJ2-5; a possible D gene is TRBD2 (5 bases). Trimming left V 7 bases short and J 8 bases short, with 14 bases between. Per germline, CDR1 SNHLY and CDR2 FYNNEI. CDR3 length: 12 amino acids. This CDR3 is CASTTDSRTQYF. CDR3 nucleotides: TGTGCCAGCACCACGGACTCTCGTACCCAGTACTTC.

This clonotype showed up just a few times. The chain combines TRBV20-1 with TRBJ2-6, with 9 bases that match TRBD2. Per the germline V gene, CDR1 is DFQATT and CDR2 is SNEGSKA (reference sequence). With 0 bases clipped from V and 0 bases from J, the junction kept 3 bases outside the gene matches. The CDR3 spans 17 residues. CDR3 region: CSARDSGSRSGANVLTF. The CDR3 DNA reads as TGCAGTGCTAGAGATAGCGGGAGCCGCTCTGGGGCCAACGTCCTGACTTTC.

V is TRBV12-3 or TRBV12-4 and J is TRBJ2-7; 7 bases line up with TRBD1. This CDR3 region has 12 residues. J was trimmed by 5 bases and V by 7 bases; bases with no gene match: 5. This CDR3 reads CASKQGYHEQYF. The CDR3 bases are TGTGCCAGCAAACAGGGGTACCACGAGCAGTACTTC.

This clonotype was counted many times. V gene TRBV15 combines with J gene TRBJ1-5, with 8 bases lining up with TRBD1. Germline loops: CDR1 LNHNV, CDR2 YYDKDF (reference sequence). Unmatched junction bases numbered 9, after V lost 5 bases and J lost 3 bases. The length of the CDR3 is 16 residues. The CDR3 sequence is CATSQGTGLNNQPQHF. The CDR3 nucleotides read TGTGCCACCAGCCAAGGGACAGGTTTAAACAATCAGCCCCAGCATTTT.

This clonotype showed up just a few times. The V call is TRBV5-5, the J call TRBJ2-5; the D is unclear. V lost 7 bases and J 2 bases, leaving 12 bases between the germline ends. CDR1 and CDR2 from the germline V gene are SGHKS and YYEKEE (reference sequence). There are 13 residues in the CDR3. DNA of the CDR3: TGTGCCAGCGCAACGGCCCCGCAAGAGACCCAGTACTTC. Translating it yields CASATAPQETQYF.

Notes on this clonotype: Being one base from a much bigger clone, this may be a read error. The genes are TRBV7-2 and TRBJ2-7, with TRBD2 as a possible D gene (7 bases). The CDR3 is made up of 18 amino acids. Trimming stripped 1 base from V and 8 bases from J, with 27 bases between. In germline, CDR1 is SGHTA, CDR2 FQGNSA. The CDR3 spells CASSLVGGRGAPMRKQYF. The CDR3 bases are TGTGCCAGCAGCTTAGTTGGGGGGAGGGGGGCCCCCATGAGGAAGCAGTACTTC.

This clonotype was observed many times. J is TRBJ1-4 and V is TRBV7-2; D ambiguous. The CDR3 totals 13 residues. Germline V gene lookup returns CDR1 SGHTA and CDR2 FQGNSA. The V end was cut by 5 bases, the J end by 2 bases, with 6 bases between. DNA for the CDR3: TGTGCCAGCAGCGGACGGACTAATGAAAAACTGTTTTTT. It encodes CASSGRTNEKLFF.

The CDR3 loop reads CATNPGQGNYEQYF. DNA for the CDR3: TGTGCCACCAACCCGGGACAGGGGAACTACGAGCAGTACTTC. The J gene is TRBJ2-7, the V gene TRBV10-3, with 10 bases lining up with TRBD1. After removal of 10 bases from V and 3 bases from J, the junction contained 9 bases not matched to a gene. CDR3 size: 14 residues. The germline V gene encodes CDR1 ENHRY and CDR2 SYGVKD.

There are many counts of this clonotype. The gene calls are TRBV20-1 and TRBJ2-7, with TRBD1 identical over 7 bases. With V trimmed by 6 bases and J by 3 bases, 8 bases remained unmatched. The CDR3 is 13 residues long. Germline CDR1 reads DFQATT; CDR2 reads SNEGSKA (reference sequence). The CDR3 DNA sequence: TGCAGTGCCAGGGCCGACAGGGACTACGAGCAGTACTTC. It specifies CSARADRDYEQYF.

This clonotype was seen more than once but under ten times. The chain couples TRBV2 to TRBJ1-4; D gene ambiguous. Trimming removed 8 bases at V and 8 bases at J, with 15 bases between. This CDR3 contains 13 residues. Germline CDR1 SNHLY, CDR2 FYNNEI. The CDR3 DNA reads as TGTGCCAGCGGGTTGAGGCAGTTGGAAAAACTGTTTTTT. As protein: CASGLRQLEKLFF.

This clonotype has ten or more counts. V usage is TRBV9 and J usage is TRBJ2-5; D may match TRBD1 or TRBD2 (5 bases each). The ends were cut back, 4 bases at V and 5 bases at J, with 12 bases in the middle. Germline V lookup: CDR1 SGDLS, CDR2 YYNGEE. This CDR3 contains 13 residues. DNA for the CDR3: TGTGCCAGCAGCTTAGAGGGACGCGAGACCCAGTACTTC. Translated: CASSLEGRETQYF.

The rearrangement uses TRBV9 and TRBJ1-5; the match to TRBD1 covers 7 bases. The CDR3 extends over 16 amino acids. CDR1 SGDLS and CDR2 YYNGEE come from the germline V gene. The junction had 9 bases not matched to a gene; V was cut back by 4 bases and J by 2 bases. The DNA of the CDR3 is TGTGCCAGCAGCTTCTCCGGGACAGCCCGCAATCAGCCCCAGCATTTT. Translation gives CASSFSGTARNQPQHF.

The V gene is TRBV7-6, the J gene TRBJ1-5, with D possibly being TRBD1 (5 bases). V was clipped by 2 bases and J by 2 bases, with 16 bases between them. The CDR3 has 17 amino acids. Per germline, CDR1 SGHVS and CDR2 FNYEAQ. CDR3 protein: CASSLQVAGLGNQPQHF. The CDR3 DNA is TGTGCCAGCAGCTTACAAGTCGCAGGGCTTGGCAATCAGCCCCAGCATTTT.

This clonotype was counted ten times or more. A junction boundary mismatches the germline segment, possibly from a read error. The V call is TRBV11-2, the J call TRBJ1-2; 7 positions agree with TRBD1. This CDR3 has 13 amino acids. Germline CDR1 is SGHAT and CDR2 is FQNNGV. The CDR3 sequence is CASSSGIQTGQNF. The CDR3 nucleotides read TGTGCCAGCAGCTCCGGAATCCAGACAGGGCAAAACTTC.

The J gene is TRBJ2-7, the V gene TRBV13, with 8 positions matching TRBD1. Trimming took 2 bases from V and 5 from J; bases not matched to a gene: 5. Germline V lookup: CDR1 PRHDT, CDR2 FYEKMQ (reference sequence). The CDR3 is 14 residues long. The CDR3 DNA is TGTGCCAGCAGCTTAAGGACAGGGAAGAACGAGCAGTACTTC. Encoded protein: CASSLRTGKNEQYF.

This clonotype was counted ten times or more. V and J are TRBV19 and TRBJ1-2; perhaps TRBD1 as D (5 bases). The V end lost 3 bases, the J end lost 8 bases, and 22 bases lay between the germline ends. From germline, CDR1 is LNHDA and CDR2 SQIVND (reference sequence). The CDR3 runs 16 residues. The CDR3 spells CASSIRWTADGGGYTF. DNA of the CDR3: TGTGCCAGTAGTATCCGCTGGACCGCCGATGGGGGAGGCTACACCTTC.